One sample yielded the 20 T cell receptor beta chains listed below, sequenced in a study of blood T cell repertoires in COVID-19. The assay was immunoSEQ multiplex PCR, and TCRdb's table has in-frame clones only and misses some. The sample has 150,000 or so clones; roughly 87% are singletons. Source material: PBMCs or T cells enriched from blood (not recorded which). Source of these receptors: a human donor with acute COVID-19. The donor label of this sample is uncertain.

V usage is TRBV3-1 (or the pseudogene TRBV3-2) and J usage is TRBJ2-5; 9 bases align to TRBD2. The V and J ends lost 4 bases and 12 bases, in that order; junction bases with no gene match: 15. This CDR3 is 15 amino acids long. CDR1 is LGHDT and CDR2 is YNNKEL in the germline V gene (reference sequence). The CDR3 protein is CASSPDLLRGGPKYF. The CDR3 DNA sequence: TGTGCCAGCAGCCCTGACTTACTGCGGGGGGGCCCGAAGTACTTC.

The rearrangement joins TRBV6-5 to TRBJ1-1; weak D call: TRBD1 (5 bases). V lost 5 bases, J lost 3 bases, and 10 bases lay in between. The V gene's germline CDR1 is MNHEY and CDR2 SVGAGI. The CDR3 is made up of 13 amino acids. CDR3 sequence reads: CASSRDWDTEAFF. Written as DNA, the CDR3 is TGTGCCAGCAGTCGGGACTGGGACACTGAAGCTTTCTTT.

This clone was seen a few times. The chain couples TRBV29-1 to TRBJ1-6; 7 bases map to TRBD1. Per germline, CDR1 SQVTM and CDR2 ANQGSEA. The CDR3 totals 13 residues. The V segment lost 6 bases and the J segment 7 bases; nucleotides outside the gene matches: 6. The CDR3: CSVQQGRNSPLHF. The DNA for the CDR3 is TGCAGCGTCCAACAGGGGAGAAATTCACCCCTCCACTTT.

The chain employs TRBV28 and TRBJ1-2, with TRBD1 identical over 8 bases. Germline CDR1 is MDHEN and CDR2 is SYDVKM. Trimming took 6 bases from V and 4 from J; bases not matched to a gene: 10. This CDR3 comprises 15 residues. The CDR3 DNA reads as TGTGCCAGCAGCCCCTCGGACAGGGACTTCTATGGCTACACCTTC. This codes for CASSPSDRDFYGYTF.

This chain links TRBV2 with TRBJ1-1; no reliable D call. Germline-derived CDR1 and CDR2 are SNHLY and FYNNEI. The V end lost 8 bases, the J end lost 5 bases, and 15 bases lay between the germline ends. The CDR3 runs 13 residues. This CDR3 reads CASGRPDGTEAFF. The CDR3 region has the DNA TGTGCCAGCGGGAGACCGGACGGTACTGAAGCTTTCTTT. The full variable domain, completed using reference TRBV2 and TRBJ1-1, is EPEVTQTPSHQVTQMGQEVILRCVPISNHLYFYWYRQILGQKVEFLVSFYNNEISEKSEIFDDQFSVERPDGSNFTLKIRSTKLEDSAMYFCASGRPDGTEAFFGQGTRLTVV.

This chain uses TRBV18 with TRBJ2-7; maybe TRBD1 (6 bases). The V end was cut by 2 bases, the J end by 2 bases, with 19 bases between. The CDR3 contains 17 residues. Germline V gene data show CDR1 as KGHSH and CDR2 as LQKENI. The CDR3 bases are TGTGCCAGCTCACCATGGGCGGCTGGACAGAGACCCTACGAGCAGTACTTC. Protein sequence: CASSPWAAGQRPYEQYF.

The chain has TRBV2 and TRBJ2-3; 8 bases map to TRBD2. The CDR3 has 16 residues. The V gene end was trimmed by 8 bases and the J gene end by 1 base; junction bases not matched to a gene: 11. Germline V gene lookup returns CDR1 SNHLY and CDR2 FYNNEI. CDR3 sequence (DNA): TGTGCCAGCGTCTTCCCTGCGGGGGGACGCACAGATACGCAGTATTTT. It specifies CASVFPAGGRTDTQYF.

As DNA, the CDR3 is TGTGCCAGCAGGGGGCGGGGTGTGAATTCACCCCTCCACTTT. Translating gives CASRGRGVNSPLHF. The chain uses TRBV2 and TRBJ1-6; tentatively, D is TRBD1 (5 bases). CDR3 length: 14 residues. Germline-derived CDR1 and CDR2 are SNHLY and FYNNEI. The V end was cut by 6 bases, the J end by 7 bases, with 13 bases between.

The rearrangement joins TRBV10-3 to TRBJ1-2; unclear D gene. V lost 3 bases to trimming and J lost 5 bases, with 13 bases between them. Germline CDR1 and CDR2: ENHRY and SYGVKD. The CDR3 has 14 amino acids. CDR3 loop: CAISDPEGVYGYTF. CDR3 bases: TGTGCCATCAGTGACCCCGAAGGAGTTTATGGCTACACCTTC.

The chain links TRBV12-3 or TRBV12-4 to TRBJ1-2; D ambiguous. Trimming cost V 2 bases and J 1 base, with 5 bases left between them. The CDR3 totals 13 residues. CDR3 protein: CASSLKLNYGYTF. CDR3 bases: TGTGCCAGCAGTTTAAAGCTTAACTATGGCTACACCTTC.

The CDR3 sequence: CASSAGQPDEQYF. Here the CDR3 DNA reads TGTGCCAGCAGCGCGGGACAACCGGACGAGCAGTACTTC. The chain couples TRBV9 to TRBJ2-7, with a possible D match to TRBD1 (6 bases). The CDR3 length is 13 residues. V lost 3 bases and J lost 5, with 12 bases in between. Germline values: CDR1 SGDLS, CDR2 YYNGEE.

CDR3 sequence: CASSPGTVALTF. The CDR3 nucleotides are TGTGCCAGTAGTCCTGGGACAGTTGCTCTCACCTTC. V usage is TRBV19 and J usage is TRBJ1-2; the match to TRBD1 covers 7 bases. The CDR3 loop spans 12 amino acids. The V segment lost 5 bases and the J segment 13 bases; nucleotides outside the gene matches: 10. CDR1 is LNHDA, CDR2 SQIVND, per germline (reference sequence).

The rearrangement links TRBV7-9 to TRBJ2-3; 8 bases map to TRBD2. V lost 6 bases and J lost 5; bases outside the gene matches: 13. The CDR3 sequence is 16 residues long. Germline-derived CDR1 and CDR2 are SEHNR and FQNEAQ (reference sequence). The CDR3 nucleotides read TGTGCCAGCAGTTCCTCTCGGGGGGGCCCGGGAGATACGCAGTATTTT. This codes for CASSSSRGGPGDTQYF. The full variable domain, completed using reference TRBV7-9 and TRBJ2-3, is DTGVSQNPRHKITKRGQNVTFRCDPISEHNRLYWYRQTLGQGPEFLTYFQNEAQLEKSRLLSDRFSAERPKGSFSTLEIQRTEQGDSAMYLCASSSSRGGPGDTQYFGPGTRLTVL.

This clone was seen a handful of times. The chain carries TRBV6-5 and TRBJ1-5, with D maybe TRBD1 (6 bases). V was clipped by 6 bases and J by 0 bases, with 12 bases between them. Germline CDR1 MNHEY, CDR2 SVGAGI. The CDR3 loop spans 15 amino acids. CDR3 residues: CASSPTGYSNQPQHF. The CDR3 DNA sequence: TGTGCCAGCAGCCCCACAGGGTATAGCAATCAGCCCCAGCATTTT.

The chain uses TRBV9 and TRBJ1-1; tentatively, D is TRBD1 (5 bases). The V gene lost 3 bases and the J gene lost 5 bases, with 14 bases spanning the gap. The germline V gene encodes CDR1 SGDLS and CDR2 YYNGEE. The CDR3 consists of 14 residues. This chain's CDR3 is CASSDGEGRTEAFF. The CDR3 coding sequence is TGTGCCAGCAGCGATGGGGAGGGGAGAACTGAAGCTTTCTTT.

CDR3: CASSFLNPGRGDSYNEQFF. As DNA, the CDR3 is TGTGCCAGCAGTTTTCTCAATCCGGGCAGGGGAGACTCCTACAATGAGCAGTTCTTC. The chain has TRBV7-3 and TRBJ2-1; D perhaps matches TRBD1 (6 bases). The CDR3 length is 19 residues. The germline CDR1 and CDR2 sequences are SGHTA and FQGTGA. V shed 6 bases and J shed 0 bases, with 24 bases lying between them.

This clone showed up just a few times. The chain carries TRBV4-2 and TRBJ2-1; 9 nucleotides match TRBD2. CDR1 and CDR2 from the germline V gene are LGHNA and YNFKEQ. V lost 1 base, J lost 6 bases, and 1 base stayed unmatched. The CDR3 has 14 amino acids. This chain's CDR3 is CASSQALAGNEQFF. The DNA for the CDR3 is TGTGCCAGCAGCCAAGCACTAGCGGGCAATGAGCAGTTCTTC.

The table lists this clone with a count of one. V is TRBV6-5 and J is TRBJ1-2; 11 bases line up with TRBD1. Germline lookup yields CDR1 MNHEY and CDR2 SVGAGI. The J segment lost 8 bases and the V segment lost 4 bases, leaving 6 bases of the junction unmatched. The CDR3 is 14 amino acids. The CDR3 nucleotides read TGTGCCAGCAGTTCTCTGGGGACAGGGGGAGGCTACACCTTC. Its translation: CASSSLGTGGGYTF.

J is TRBJ1-2 and V is TRBV19, with TRBD1 matching over 7 bases. The J segment lost 0 bases and the V segment lost 4 bases, leaving 8 bases of the junction unmatched. Per germline, CDR1 LNHDA and CDR2 SQIVND (reference sequence). The CDR3 runs to 16 residues. The CDR3 nucleotides read TGTGCCAGTAGTACCTATGACAGGGCAGCTAACTATGGCTACACCTTC. Translation: CASSTYDRAANYGYTF.

The V gene is TRBV3-1 (or the pseudogene TRBV3-2), the J gene TRBJ2-1, with 11 nucleotides matching TRBD2. This CDR3 region has 14 residues. Germline V gene data show CDR1 as LGHDT and CDR2 as YNNKEL (reference sequence). With 3 bases clipped from V and 15 bases from J, the junction kept 10 bases outside the gene matches. CDR3 nucleotides: TGTGCCAGCAGCCATTCTAGCGGGGGGCTATGGCGGTTCTTC. Translated: CASSHSSGGLWRFF.